This T cell receptor beta chain comes out of a study of blood T cell repertoires in COVID-19. TCRdb's copy holds only in-frame clones and misses some; the assay was immunoSEQ multiplex PCR. In the table there are over 300,000 clones, approximately 84% of which are singletons. Germline lookup yields CDR1 MNHEY and CDR2 SVGAGI. Deletions cut 0 bases from V and 4 bases from J, with 13 bases between. The CDR3 covers 16 residues. Categorization into cohorts depended on clinical history that participants reported. Symptom resolution, clearance, or two negative PCRs marked the recovered donors of Cohort 3. The receptor's source is a woman aged 18-30 years who had recovered from COVID-19. Sequencing was carried out using PBMCs or T cells enriched from blood (not recorded which). The rearrangement uses TRBV6-5 and TRBJ1-5; D call uncertain. CDR3 sequence: CASSYSTFFGNQPQHF. The CDR3 nucleotides read TGTGCCAGCAGTTACTCGACGTTTTTCGGGAATCAGCCCCAGCATTTT.